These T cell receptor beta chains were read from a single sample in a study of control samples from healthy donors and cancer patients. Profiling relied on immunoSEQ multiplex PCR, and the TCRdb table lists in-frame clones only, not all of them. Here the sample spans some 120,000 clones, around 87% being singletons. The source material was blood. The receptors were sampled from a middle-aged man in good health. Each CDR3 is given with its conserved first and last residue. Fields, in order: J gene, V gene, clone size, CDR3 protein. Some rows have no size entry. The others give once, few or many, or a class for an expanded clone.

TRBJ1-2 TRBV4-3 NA CASRRRRDQYGYTF
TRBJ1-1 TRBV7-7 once CASSLMGHLSNTEAFF
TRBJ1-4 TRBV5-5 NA CASSPRTVEKLFF
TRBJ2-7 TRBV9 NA CASSVEAYSGYEQYF
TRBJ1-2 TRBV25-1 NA CASSEYGALNNYGYTF
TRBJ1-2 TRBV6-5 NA CASSYSNSDETNTF
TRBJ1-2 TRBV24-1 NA CATSDPGTRYGYTF
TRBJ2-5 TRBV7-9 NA CASRGGVQGTQYF
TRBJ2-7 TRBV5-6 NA CASSLLGHNYEQYF
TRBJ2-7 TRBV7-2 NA CASSFTSGTSPYEQYF
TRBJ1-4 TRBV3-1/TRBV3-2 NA CASSSYQGAFNEKLFF
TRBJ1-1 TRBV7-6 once CASSLEILLGTEAFF
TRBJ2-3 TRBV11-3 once CASSLDANTDTQYF
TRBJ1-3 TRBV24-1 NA CATSESGQGNTIYF
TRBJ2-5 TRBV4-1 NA CASSQGTLYQETQYF
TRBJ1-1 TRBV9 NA CASSQRPFGKAFF
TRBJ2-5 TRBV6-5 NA CASSRLQETQYF
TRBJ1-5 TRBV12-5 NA CASGLVLWGSAGEGNQPQHF
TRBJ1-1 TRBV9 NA CASSVVDPNTEAFF
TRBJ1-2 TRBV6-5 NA CASTTDLARGRYTF
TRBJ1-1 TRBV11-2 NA CATALGSNTEAFF
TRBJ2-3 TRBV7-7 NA CASSLAGPTDTQYF
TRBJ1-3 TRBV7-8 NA CASSLTGGSLGNTIYF
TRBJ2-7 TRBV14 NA CASSRTGIRLYEQYF
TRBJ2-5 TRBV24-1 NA CATSDRTSPSQETQYF
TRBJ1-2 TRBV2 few CASSGESSTVNYGYTF
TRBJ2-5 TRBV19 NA CASSNDRQETQYF
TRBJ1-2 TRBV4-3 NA CASSPGQAYGYTF
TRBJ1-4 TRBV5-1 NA CASSALLTGSNEKLFF
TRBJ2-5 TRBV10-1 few CASSGELAGEETQYF
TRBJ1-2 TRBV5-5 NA CASSPAGTVNYGYTF
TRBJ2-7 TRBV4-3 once CASSQGTGPYEQYF
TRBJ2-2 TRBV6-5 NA CASGGYTGELFF
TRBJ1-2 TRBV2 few CASNQDRDGYTF
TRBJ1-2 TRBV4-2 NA CASSQDWAGNYGYTF
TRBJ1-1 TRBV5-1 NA CASSVYRGSEAFF
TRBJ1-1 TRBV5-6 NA CASSFSGSNTEAFF
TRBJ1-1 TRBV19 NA CASSGLGVYTEAFF
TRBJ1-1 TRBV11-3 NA CASSSGRYTEAFF
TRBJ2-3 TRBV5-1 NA CASSNGAGGAYPDTQYF
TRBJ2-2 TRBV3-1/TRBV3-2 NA CASSDAGTPNTGELFF
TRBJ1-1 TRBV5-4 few CASSLGQGRTEAFF
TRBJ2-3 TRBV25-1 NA CASSVTQRGGQDTQYF
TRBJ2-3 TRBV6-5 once CASYTPGGTYTQYF
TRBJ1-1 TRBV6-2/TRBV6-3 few CASSYRQAEAFF
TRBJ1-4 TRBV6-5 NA CASSYRGPRIDEKLFF
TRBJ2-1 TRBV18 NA CASSPAAGHMANNEQFF
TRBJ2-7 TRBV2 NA CASSVFGGGTYSYEQYF
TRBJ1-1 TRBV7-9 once CASSLSQGNTEAFF
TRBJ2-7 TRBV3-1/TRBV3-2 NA CASSQGLAGSYEQYF